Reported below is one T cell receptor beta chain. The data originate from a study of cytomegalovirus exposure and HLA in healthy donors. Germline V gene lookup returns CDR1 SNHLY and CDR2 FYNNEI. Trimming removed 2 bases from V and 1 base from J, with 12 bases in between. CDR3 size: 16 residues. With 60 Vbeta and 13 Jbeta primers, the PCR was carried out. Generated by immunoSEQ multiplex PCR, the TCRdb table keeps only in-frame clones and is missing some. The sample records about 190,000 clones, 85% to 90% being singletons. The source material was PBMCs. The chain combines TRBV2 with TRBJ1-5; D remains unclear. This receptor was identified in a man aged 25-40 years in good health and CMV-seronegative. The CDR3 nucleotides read TGTGCCAGCAGTGAAACGAGGGTAAAGAGCAATCAGCCCCAGCATTTT. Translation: CASSETRVKSNQPQHF.